The clone carrying this TCR beta chain was seen many times. This entry belongs to a study of T-cell reconstitution after alpha-beta-depleted transplantation in children. Unique molecular identifiers featured in how the TCRbeta library was prepared. Each CDR3 protein gets one entry after TCRdb re-called the PCR reads with MiXCR. This sample has about 640,000 distinct CDR3 sequences, with roughly 17% found just once. The receptor was derived from a human donor who donated a stem cell graft to a child with acute myeloid leukemia. The sequenced sample was PBMCs from the stem cell graft donor, obtained from the stem cell graft.

Here the CDR3 reads CASSATGGRETQYF. In DNA, the CDR3 is TGTGCCAGCAGCGCCACAGGGGGCCGTGAGACCCAGTACTTC. J is TRBJ2-5 and V is TRBV7-7, with TRBD1 matching 9 bases. The CDR3 length is 14 residues. V lost 5 bases, J lost 5 bases, and 6 bases stayed unmatched. The germline gives CDR1 SSHAT, CDR2 FNYEAQ (reference sequence). The full variable domain, rest sourced from reference TRBV7-7 and TRBJ2-5, is GAGVSQSPRYKVTKRGQDVTLRCDPISSHATLYWYQQALGQGPEFLTYFNYEAQPDKSGLPSDRFSAERPEGSISTLTIQRTEQRDSAMYRCASSATGGRETQYFGPGTRLLVL.